This TCR beta chain is drawn from a study of cytomegalovirus exposure and HLA in healthy donors. The study's findings and limits: Analyses of presence/absence relied on an assumption of roughly uniform sequencing depth across donors.

CDR1 is GTSNPN and CDR2 is SVGIG in the germline V gene (reference sequence). V was cut by 0 bases and J by 4 bases, with 6 bases left in between. The CDR3 loop spans 12 amino acids. Concerning this clone itself: Antigen unknown.

With 60 Vbeta and 13 Jbeta primers, the PCR was carried out. Data came from immunoSEQ multiplex PCR; TCRdb stores just in-frame clones and leaves some out. Of about 170,000 clones in the sample, about four fifths were seen once. The specimen was PBMCs. This TCR was recovered from a woman aged 18 to 35 in good health and CMV-seronegative. V gene TRBV30 combines with J gene TRBJ1-2; D gene unclear. The CDR3 coding sequence is TGTGCCTGGAGTGTACGAGTCTATGGCTACACCTTC. Translated, it gives CAWSVRVYGYTF.